A selection of T cell receptor beta chains follows, all from one sample in a study of T-cell reconstitution after alpha-beta-depleted transplantation in children. TCRdb re-called the PCR reads through MiXCR, storing one row per CDR3 protein. The sample carries more than 450,000 distinct CDR3 sequences, about 18% recorded once. Source: PBMCs from the stem cell graft donor, taken from the stem cell graft. Receptors originate from a human donor who donated a stem cell graft to a child with acute lymphoblastic leukemia. The CDR3 runs from the conserved cysteine through the conserved F or W.

>TRBJ1-5|TRBV30
CAWSSNSNQPQHF
>TRBJ2-1|TRBV5-1
CASSLEWAGGPRGQFF
>TRBJ2-3|TRBV20-1
CSAEGTSGSTDTQYF
>TRBJ2-2|TRBV20-1
CSARRTRTSSNTGELFF
>TRBJ1-2|TRBV12-3/TRBV12-4
CASSPDRGQGLGYTF
>TRBJ2-7|TRBV29-1
CSVSGIGWTSGSPEDEQYF
>TRBJ2-7|TRBV12-3/TRBV12-4
CASSPLYWGGQDEQYF
>TRBJ2-3|TRBV12-3/TRBV12-4
CASSLGTFTQYF
>TRBJ1-1|TRBV6-5
CASSYSTGLTRGMNTEAFF
>TRBJ1-3|TRBV5-1
CASSSRGTGLSGNTIYF
>TRBJ2-3|TRBV9
CASSARYRVANTDTQYF
>TRBJ1-2|TRBV29-1
CSVVRFHGGGYTF
>TRBJ2-7|TRBV27
CASSYGQLFSYEQYF
>TRBJ2-7|TRBV5-6
CASSLRVEFLYEQYF
>TRBJ2-6|TRBV11-1
CASSFPTGLRDSGANVLTF
>TRBJ2-3|TRBV5-1
CASSRDTSGITDTQYF
>TRBJ2-7|TRBV20-1
CSAREGDRGHEQYF
>TRBJ1-1|TRBV5-1
CASSFQTGLLNTEAFF
>TRBJ1-5|TRBV25-1
CASSEATGHSNQPQHF
>TRBJ2-7|TRBV4-1
CASSPGPGQTYEQYF
>TRBJ2-1|TRBV7-9
CASSHGTDPAHEQFF
>TRBJ2-3|TRBV6-2/TRBV6-3
CASSYPPGTSGPTSTDTQYF
>TRBJ1-1|TRBV20-1
CSAREQVDTEAFF
>TRBJ2-1|TRBV10-2
CASVGDSYNEQFF
>TRBJ1-6|TRBV12-3/TRBV12-4
CASSARGDGSPLHF
>TRBJ1-1|TRBV5-1
CASSPGQGHSTEAFF
>TRBJ2-7|TRBV5-1
CASSPDGTSGSSEYF
>TRBJ2-1|TRBV5-1
CASSRDDTSYNEQFF
>TRBJ1-2|TRBV3-1
CASSHTGTYGYTF
>TRBJ2-7|TRBV7-9
CASSFNEQYF
>TRBJ2-2|TRBV7-2
CASSLVGTTLNTGELFF
>TRBJ2-2|TRBV6-1
CASSRRGGGAGGELFF
>TRBJ2-2|TRBV4-1
CASSQALSIRYTGELFF
>TRBJ1-2|TRBV29-1
CSYDEYGYTF
>TRBJ1-1|TRBV5-1
CASSAGRAEAFF
>TRBJ1-1|TRBV2
CASITGTEAFF
>TRBJ1-5|TRBV6-1
CASSGSGRFGPQHF
>TRBJ2-1|TRBV20-1
CSANGELGSYNEQFF
>TRBJ1-1|TRBV11-2
CASSSTAYTEAFF
>TRBJ2-1|TRBV12-5
CASGSGTGGFDEQFF
>TRBJ2-7|TRBV5-1
CASSPWSPGGSYEQYF
>TRBJ2-1|TRBV12-3/TRBV12-4
CASGSGAGGPRNNEQFF
>TRBJ2-7|TRBV30
CAWSGGLGSYEQYF
>TRBJ1-2|TRBV7-9
CASSGTHLYGYTF
>TRBJ2-1|TRBV7-9
CASSRRGLEQFF
>TRBJ2-7|TRBV9
CASSVGPDRAGGGYEQYF
>TRBJ1-1|TRBV7-9
CASSPGDREISEAFF
>TRBJ1-2|TRBV29-1
CSVAQAGGYGYTF
>TRBJ1-2|TRBV29-1
CSVEVGQGGYGYTF
>TRBJ2-7|TRBV4-2
CASSPQRTSSYEQYF
>TRBJ2-7|TRBV4-2
CASSREIGTSGNSYEQYF
>TRBJ2-4|TRBV9
CASSAGFRSLTKNIQYF
>TRBJ2-3|TRBV5-1
CASSTQQGASTDTQYF
>TRBJ2-1|TRBV5-6
CASGLRRTSGYNEQFF
>TRBJ2-7|TRBV6-1
CASSTTYEGPGSYEQYF
>TRBJ1-2|TRBV21-1
CASRPLPGYTF
>TRBJ2-5|TRBV9
CASSVGETGGGETQYF
>TRBJ2-7|TRBV5-1
CASSSQTGVEQYF
>TRBJ2-2|TRBV9
CASSVGGSGTGELFF
>TRBJ2-7|TRBV20-1
CTGTSGIRFYEQYF